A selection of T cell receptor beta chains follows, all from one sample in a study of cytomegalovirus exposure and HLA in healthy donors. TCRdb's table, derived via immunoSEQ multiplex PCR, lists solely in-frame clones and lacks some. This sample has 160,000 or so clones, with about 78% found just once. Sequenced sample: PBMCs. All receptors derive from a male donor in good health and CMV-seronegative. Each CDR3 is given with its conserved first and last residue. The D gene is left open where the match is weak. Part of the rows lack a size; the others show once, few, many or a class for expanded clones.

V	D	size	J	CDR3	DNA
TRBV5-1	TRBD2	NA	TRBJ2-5	CASSYVTSGTETQYF	TGCGCCAGCAGCTACGTTACTAGCGGGACTGAGACCCAGTACTTC
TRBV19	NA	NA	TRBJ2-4	CASSPPWPSAKNIQYF	TGTGCCAGTAGTCCGCCCTGGCCCTCAGCCAAAAACATTCAGTACTTC
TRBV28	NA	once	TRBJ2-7	CASTSGRPTYEQYF	TGTGCCAGCACAAGTGGCAGGCCAACCTACGAGCAGTACTTC
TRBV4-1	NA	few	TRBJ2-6	CASSPYSGANVLTF	TGCGCCAGCAGCCCTTACTCTGGGGCCAACGTCCTGACTTTC
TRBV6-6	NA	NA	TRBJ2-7	CASLSGTREQYF	TGTGCCAGCCTATCCGGGACACGCGAGCAGTACTTC
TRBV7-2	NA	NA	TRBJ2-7	CASSLESGALEQYF	TGTGCCAGCAGCTTAGAATCAGGGGCCCTCGAGCAGTACTTC
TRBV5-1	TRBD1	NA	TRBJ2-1	CASSRNRDSSYNEQFF	TGCGCCAGCAGCAGAAACCGGGACAGCTCCTACAATGAGCAGTTCTTC
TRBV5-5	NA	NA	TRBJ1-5	CASSLGRLGNQPQHF	TGTGCCAGCAGCTTGGGGCGCCTAGGCAATCAGCCCCAGCATTTT
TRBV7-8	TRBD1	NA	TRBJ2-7	CASSSGTGRINEQYF	TGTGCCAGCAGTTCCGGGACAGGGAGAATAAACGAGCAGTACTTC
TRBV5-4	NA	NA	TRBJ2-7	CASSLEREGYEQYF	TGTGCCAGCAGCTTGGAGAGGGAAGGATACGAGCAGTACTTC